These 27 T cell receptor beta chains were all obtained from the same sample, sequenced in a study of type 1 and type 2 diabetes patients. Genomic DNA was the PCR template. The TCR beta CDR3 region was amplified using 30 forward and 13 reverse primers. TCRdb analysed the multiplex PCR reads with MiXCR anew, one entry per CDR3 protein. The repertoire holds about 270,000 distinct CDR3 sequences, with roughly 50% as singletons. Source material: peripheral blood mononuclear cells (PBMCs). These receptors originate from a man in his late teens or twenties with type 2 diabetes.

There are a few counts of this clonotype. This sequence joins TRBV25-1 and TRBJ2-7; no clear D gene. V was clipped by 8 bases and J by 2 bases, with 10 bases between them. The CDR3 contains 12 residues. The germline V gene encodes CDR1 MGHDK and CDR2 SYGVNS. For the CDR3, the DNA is TGTGCCAGCGCGGACGGAACCTACGAGCAGTACTTC. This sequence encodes CASADGTYEQYF.

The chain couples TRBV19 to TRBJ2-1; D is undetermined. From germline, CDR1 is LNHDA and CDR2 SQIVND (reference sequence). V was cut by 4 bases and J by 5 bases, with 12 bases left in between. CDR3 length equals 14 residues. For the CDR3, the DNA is TGTGCCAGTAGTACCTTCGACCCGAACAATGAGCAGTTCTTC. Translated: CASSTFDPNNEQFF.

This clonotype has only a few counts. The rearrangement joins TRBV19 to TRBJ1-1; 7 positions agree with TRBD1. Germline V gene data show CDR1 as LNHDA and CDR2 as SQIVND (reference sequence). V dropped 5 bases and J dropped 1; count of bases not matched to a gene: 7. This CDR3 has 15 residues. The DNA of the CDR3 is TGTGCCAGTAGTTATGGGGACAGACCGAACACTGAAGCTTTCTTT. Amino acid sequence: CASSYGDRPNTEAFF.

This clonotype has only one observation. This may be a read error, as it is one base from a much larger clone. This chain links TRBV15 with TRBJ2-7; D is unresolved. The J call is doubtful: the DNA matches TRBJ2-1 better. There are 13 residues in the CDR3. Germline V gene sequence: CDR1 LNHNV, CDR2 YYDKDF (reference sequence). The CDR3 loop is CATSLINSYEQFF. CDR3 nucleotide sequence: TGTGCCACCAGCTTGATTAACTCCTACGAGCAGTTCTTC.

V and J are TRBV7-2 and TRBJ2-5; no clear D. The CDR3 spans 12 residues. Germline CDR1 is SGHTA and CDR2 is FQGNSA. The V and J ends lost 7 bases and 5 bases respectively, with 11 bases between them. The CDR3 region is CASNFLGETQYF. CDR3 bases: TGTGCCAGCAATTTTCTCGGGGAGACCCAGTACTTC. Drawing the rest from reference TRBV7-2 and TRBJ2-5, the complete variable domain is GAGVSQSPSNKVTEKGKDVELRCDPISGHTALYWYRQSLGQGLEFLIYFQGNSAPDKSGLPSDRFSAERTGGSVSTLTIQRTQQEDSAVYLCASNFLGETQYFGPGTRLLVL.

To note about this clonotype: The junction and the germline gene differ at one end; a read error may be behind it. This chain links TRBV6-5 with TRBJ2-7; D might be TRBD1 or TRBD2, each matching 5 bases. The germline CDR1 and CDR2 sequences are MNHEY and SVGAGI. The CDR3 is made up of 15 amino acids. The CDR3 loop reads CAISTTEGLLGEQYF. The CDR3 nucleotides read TGTGCCATCAGTACCACCGAGGGGCTACTCGGCGAGCAGTACTTC.

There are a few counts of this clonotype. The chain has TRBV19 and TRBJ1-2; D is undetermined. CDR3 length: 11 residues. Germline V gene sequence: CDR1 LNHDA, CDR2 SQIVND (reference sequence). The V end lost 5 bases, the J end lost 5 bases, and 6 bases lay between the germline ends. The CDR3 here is CASSFLYGYTF. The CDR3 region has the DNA TGTGCCAGTAGTTTCCTTTATGGCTACACCTTC.

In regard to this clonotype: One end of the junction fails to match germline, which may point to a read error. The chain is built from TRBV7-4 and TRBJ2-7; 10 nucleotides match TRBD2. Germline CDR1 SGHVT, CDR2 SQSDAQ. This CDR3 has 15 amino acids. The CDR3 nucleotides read TGTGCCAGCAGCCAAGGACTAGCGGACTCCTACAAGCAGTACTTC. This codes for CASSQGLADSYKQYF.

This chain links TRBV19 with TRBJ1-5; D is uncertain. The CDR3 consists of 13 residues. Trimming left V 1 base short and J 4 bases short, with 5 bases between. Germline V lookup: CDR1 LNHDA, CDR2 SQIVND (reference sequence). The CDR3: CASSIGRNQPQHF. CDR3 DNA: TGTGCCAGTAGTATAGGACGGAATCAGCCCCAGCATTTT.

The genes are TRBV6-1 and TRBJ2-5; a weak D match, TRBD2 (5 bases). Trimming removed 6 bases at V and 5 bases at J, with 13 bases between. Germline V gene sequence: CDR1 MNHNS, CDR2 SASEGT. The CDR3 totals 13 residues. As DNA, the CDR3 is TGTGCCAGCAGGAGGGTTCCTGGCGAGACCCAGTACTTC. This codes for CASRRVPGETQYF.

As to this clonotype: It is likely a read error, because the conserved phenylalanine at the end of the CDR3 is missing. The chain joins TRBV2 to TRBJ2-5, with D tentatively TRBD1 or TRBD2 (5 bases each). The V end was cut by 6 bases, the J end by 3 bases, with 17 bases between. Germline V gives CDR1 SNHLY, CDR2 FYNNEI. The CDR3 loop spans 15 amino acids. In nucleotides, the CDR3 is TGTGCCAGCAGCCGGGGCATGACGGATGAAGAGACCCAGTACCTC. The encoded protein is CASSRGMTDEETQYL.

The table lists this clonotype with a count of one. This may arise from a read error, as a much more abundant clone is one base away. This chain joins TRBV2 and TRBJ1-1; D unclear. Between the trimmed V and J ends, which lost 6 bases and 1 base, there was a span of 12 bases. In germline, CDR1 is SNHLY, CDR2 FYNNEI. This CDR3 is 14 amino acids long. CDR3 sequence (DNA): TGTGCCAGCAGCAATCGAGGGAGGAACACTGAAGCTTTCTTT. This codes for CASSNRGRNTEAFF.

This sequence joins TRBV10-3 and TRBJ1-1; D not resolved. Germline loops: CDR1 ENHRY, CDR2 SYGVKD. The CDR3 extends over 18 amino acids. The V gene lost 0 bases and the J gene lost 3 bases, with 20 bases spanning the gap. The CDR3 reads CAISESDFRGLMDTEAFF. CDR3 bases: TGTGCCATCAGTGAGTCGGACTTTCGGGGTCTTATGGACACTGAAGCTTTCTTT.

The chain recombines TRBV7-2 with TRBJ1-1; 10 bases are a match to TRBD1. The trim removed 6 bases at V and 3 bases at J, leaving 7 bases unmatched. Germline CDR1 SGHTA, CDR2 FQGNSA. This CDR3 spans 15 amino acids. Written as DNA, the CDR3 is TGTGCCAGCAGGCCGGGACAGGGGATTGACACTGAAGCTTTCTTT. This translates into CASRPGQGIDTEAFF.

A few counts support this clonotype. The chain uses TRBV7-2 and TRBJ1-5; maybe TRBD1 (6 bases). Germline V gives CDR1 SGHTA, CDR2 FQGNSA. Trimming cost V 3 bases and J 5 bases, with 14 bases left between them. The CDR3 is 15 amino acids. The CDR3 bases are TGTGCCAGCAGCTTTCGAGGGGGGCTGGATCAGCCCCAGCATTTT. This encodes CASSFRGGLDQPQHF.

The CDR3 region is CASIGGGREQYF. CDR3 in DNA: TGTGCCAGCATTGGTGGAGGGAGGGAGCAGTACTTC. The gene calls are TRBV6-5 and TRBJ2-7; perhaps TRBD2 as D (6 bases). The CDR3 is 12 amino acids. The germline CDR1 and CDR2 sequences are MNHEY and SVGAGI. Trimming removed 7 bases from V and 7 bases from J, with 14 bases in between.

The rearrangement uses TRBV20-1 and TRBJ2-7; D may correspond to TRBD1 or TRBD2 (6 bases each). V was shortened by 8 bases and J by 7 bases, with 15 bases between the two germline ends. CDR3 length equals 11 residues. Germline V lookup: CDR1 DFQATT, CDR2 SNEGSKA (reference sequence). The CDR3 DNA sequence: TGCAGTACCGGGGGCAGCAAGGAGCAGTACTTC. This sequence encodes CSTGGSKEQYF.

The CDR3 DNA sequence: TGTGCCAGCAGTTTGAACCAGGGCGCTAACACTGAAGCTTTCTTT. The encoded protein is CASSLNQGANTEAFF. The chain uses TRBV2 and TRBJ1-1, with a weak D call TRBD1 (5 bases). The CDR3 runs to 15 residues. V lost 5 bases to trimming and J lost 2 bases, with 15 bases between them. Per the germline V gene, CDR1 is SNHLY and CDR2 is FYNNEI.

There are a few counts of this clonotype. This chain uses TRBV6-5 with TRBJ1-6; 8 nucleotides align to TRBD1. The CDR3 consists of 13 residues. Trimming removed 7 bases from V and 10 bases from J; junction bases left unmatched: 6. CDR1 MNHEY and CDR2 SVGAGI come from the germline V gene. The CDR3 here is CASNGQGDSPLHF. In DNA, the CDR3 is TGTGCCAGCAATGGACAGGGCGACTCACCCCTCCACTTT.

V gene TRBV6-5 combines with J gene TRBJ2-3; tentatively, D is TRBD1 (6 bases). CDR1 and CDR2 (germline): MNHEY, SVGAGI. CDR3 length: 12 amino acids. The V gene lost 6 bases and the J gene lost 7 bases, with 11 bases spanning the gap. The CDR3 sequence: CASRDRRNTQYF. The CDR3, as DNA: TGTGCCAGCAGGGACAGAAGAAATACGCAGTATTTT.

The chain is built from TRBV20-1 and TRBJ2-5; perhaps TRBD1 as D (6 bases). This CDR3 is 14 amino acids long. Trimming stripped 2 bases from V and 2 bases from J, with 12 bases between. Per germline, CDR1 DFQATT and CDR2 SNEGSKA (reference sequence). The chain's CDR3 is CSARSTGLQETQYF. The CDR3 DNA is TGCAGTGCTAGATCTACAGGGCTTCAAGAGACCCAGTACTTC.

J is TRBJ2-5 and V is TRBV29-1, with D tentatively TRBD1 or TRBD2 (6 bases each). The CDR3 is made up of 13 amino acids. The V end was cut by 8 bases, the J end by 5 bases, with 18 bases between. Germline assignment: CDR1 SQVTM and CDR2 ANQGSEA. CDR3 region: CSTLRGQGETQYF. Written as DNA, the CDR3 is TGCAGCACGCTCCGGGGGCAGGGGGAGACCCAGTACTTC. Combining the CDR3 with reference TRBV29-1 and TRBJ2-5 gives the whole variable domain SAVISQKPSRDICQRGTSLTIQCQVDSQVTMMFWYRQQPGQSLTLIATANQGSEATYESGFVIDKFPISRPNLTFSTLTVSNMSPEDSSIYLCSTLRGQGETQYFGPGTRLLVL.

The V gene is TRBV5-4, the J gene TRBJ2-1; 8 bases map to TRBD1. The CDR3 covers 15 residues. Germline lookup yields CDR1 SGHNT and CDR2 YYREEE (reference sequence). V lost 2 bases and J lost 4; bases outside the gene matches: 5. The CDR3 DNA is TGTGCCAGCAGCTTATTAGGACAGGGATACAATGAGCAGTTCTTC. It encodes CASSLLGQGYNEQFF.

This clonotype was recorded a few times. CDR3 region: CSARAGTGNAFF. The CDR3 DNA sequence: TGCAGTGCTAGAGCGGGAACAGGGAATGCTTTCTTT. V usage is TRBV20-1 and J usage is TRBJ1-1; TRBD1 might be the D (6 bases). From germline, CDR1 is DFQATT and CDR2 SNEGSKA (reference sequence). Between the trimmed V and J ends, which lost 1 base and 11 bases, there was a span of 14 bases. The CDR3 has 12 amino acids.

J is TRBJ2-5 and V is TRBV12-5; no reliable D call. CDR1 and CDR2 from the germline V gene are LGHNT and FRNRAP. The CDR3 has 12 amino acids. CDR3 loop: CASSRIRETQYF. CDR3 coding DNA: TGTGCCAGCAGTCGGATCAGAGAGACCCAGTACTTC.

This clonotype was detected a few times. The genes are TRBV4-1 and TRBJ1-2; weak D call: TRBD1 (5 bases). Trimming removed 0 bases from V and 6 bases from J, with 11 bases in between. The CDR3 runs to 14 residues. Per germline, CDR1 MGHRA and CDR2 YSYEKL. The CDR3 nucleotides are TGCGCCAGCAGCCAAGATCGCAGGGAGGATGGCTACACCTTC. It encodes CASSQDRREDGYTF.

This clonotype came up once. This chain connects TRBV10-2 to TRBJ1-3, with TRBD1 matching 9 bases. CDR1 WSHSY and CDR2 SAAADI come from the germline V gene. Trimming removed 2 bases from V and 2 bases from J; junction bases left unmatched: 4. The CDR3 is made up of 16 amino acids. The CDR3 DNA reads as TGCGCCAGCAGTGAGCCGGACAGGGGCCCTGGAAACACCATATATTTT. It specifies CASSEPDRGPGNTIYF.